Listed below are T cell receptor beta chains from one sample, sequenced in a study of control samples from healthy donors and cancer patients. Generated by immunoSEQ multiplex PCR, the TCRdb table keeps only in-frame clones and is missing some. This table lists under 200,000 clones. The specimen sequenced was blood. These receptors were collected from a woman aged 30 to 39 in good health. CDR3s include the opening cysteine and the closing phenylalanine or tryptophan. D genes are given only for firm matches. Expanded clones are given a class, and other clones once, few, many or no size at all.

clone size | J gene | D gene | V gene | CDR3 DNA | CDR3 protein
. | TRBJ1-1 | . | TRBV6-5 | TGTGCCAGCAGTTACCAGAACACTGAAGCTTTCTTT | CASSYQNTEAFF
. | TRBJ1-2 | TRBD1 | TRBV5-4 | TGTGCCAGCAGCCCCGTTGGGACAGGACGAGGCTACACCTTC | CASSPVGTGRGYTF
. | TRBJ2-3 | . | TRBV27 | TGTGCCAGCAGTCCGTATTCGGATAGCACAGATACGCAGTATTTT | CASSPYSDSTDTQYF
. | TRBJ1-5 | . | TRBV5-6 | TGTGCCAGCAGCCCCAGGAGCAATCAGCCCCAGCATTTT | CASSPRSNQPQHF
medium-sized | TRBJ1-2 | . | TRBV7-9 | TGTGCCAGCAGCTCTTCGGGGGCAAGCTATGGCTACACCTTC | CASSSSGASYGYTF
. | TRBJ2-7 | TRBD2 | TRBV4-1 | TGCGCCAGCAGCCAAGTGACTAGCGGACTATACGAGCAGTACTTC | CASSQVTSGLYEQYF
. | TRBJ1-4 | . | TRBV19 | TGTGCCAGTAGTATCGCGGGTGCAACTAATGAAAAACTGTTTTTT | CASSIAGATNEKLFF
. | TRBJ1-4 | . | TRBV5-1 | TGCGCCAGCAGCTTGGACCTGGGGGCTAATGAAAAACTGTTTTTT | CASSLDLGANEKLFF
. | TRBJ2-6 | . | TRBV7-2 | TGTGCCAGCAGCTGGAGGGATAAGCCCTACTCTGGGGCCAACGTCCTGACTTTC | CASSWRDKPYSGANVLTF
. | TRBJ1-6 | . | TRBV21-1 | TGTGCCAGCGGGGGGGCTGATAATTCACCCCTCCACTTT | CASGGADNSPLHF
. | TRBJ1-1 | TRBD1 | TRBV4-2 | TGTGCCAGCAGCCAAGAGTTGACAGGGACAGAAGCTTTCTTT | CASSQELTGTEAFF
. | TRBJ2-2 | . | TRBV2 | TGTGCCAGCAGTGCCCGGGACGGCTACACCGGGGAGCTGTTTTTT | CASSARDGYTGELFF
. | TRBJ2-5 | TRBD2 | TRBV6-6 | TGTGCCAGCAGTCCCGGGGGGGCGGGTCCGGCTCAAGAGACCCAGTACTTC | CASSPGGAGPAQETQYF
. | TRBJ1-1 | TRBD1 | TRBV6-5 | TGTGCCAGCAGCCGCGACAGGGGGCTGAACACTGAAGCTTTCTTT | CASSRDRGLNTEAFF
. | TRBJ1-5 | . | TRBV27 | TGTGCCAGCAGTTTATCGGGAATTCCTAATCAGCCCCAGCATTTT | CASSLSGIPNQPQHF
. | TRBJ1-2 | . | TRBV7-9 | TGTGCCAGCAGCGACGGGACCTATGGCTACACCTTC | CASSDGTYGYTF
. | TRBJ2-3 | TRBD1 | TRBV9 | TGTGCCAGCAGCGTAGCGGGCAGGGGGCGAGATACGCAGTATTTT | CASSVAGRGRDTQYF
. | TRBJ1-5 | TRBD1 | TRBV10-1 | TGCGCCACCGCGGACAGGGGAAATCAGCCCCAGCATTTT | CATADRGNQPQHF
. | TRBJ2-2 | . | TRBV30 | TGTGCCTGGAGTGCCACCGGGGAGCTGTTTTTT | CAWSATGELFF
. | TRBJ1-5 | . | TRBV5-4 | TGTGCCAGCAGCTTTTTGGGGCAAGGGCAGCCCCAGCATTTT | CASSFLGQGQPQHF
. | TRBJ2-1 | TRBD1 | TRBV7-9 | TGTGCCAGCAGCTTAGGGACAGGGGGAAGGGGCAATGAGCAGTTCTTC | CASSLGTGGRGNEQFF
. | TRBJ2-3 | TRBD1 | TRBV5-1 | TGCGCCAGCCGGGACAGGGGGCTGATGGGGACAGATACGCAGTATTTT | CASRDRGLMGTDTQYF
. | TRBJ1-4 | TRBD1 | TRBV7-2 | TGTGCCAGCAGCCCGTTTGGGGGGACAGGGGGCGGCGGAAAACTGTTTTTT | CASSPFGGTGGGGKLFF
. | TRBJ2-7 | . | TRBV5-1 | TGCGCCAGCAGCCCCCGCGGGGACTACGAGCAGTACTTC | CASSPRGDYEQYF
. | TRBJ2-7 | . | TRBV27 | TGTGCCAGCAGTTTAACGCCCGTCTACGAGCAGTACTTC | CASSLTPVYEQYF
. | TRBJ1-1 | . | TRBV3-1/TRBV3-2 | TGTGCCAGCAGCCAATCAGACCTGGAAGCTTTCTTT | CASSQSDLEAFF
. | TRBJ1-4 | . | TRBV4-1 | TGCGCTTGTGGCGGACCCTATGAAAAACTGTTTTTT | CACGGPYEKLFF
. | TRBJ1-1 | . | TRBV29-1 | TGCAGCACTAAAGCCGGAGGCACTGAAGCTTTCTTT | CSTKAGGTEAFF
. | TRBJ2-7 | . | TRBV27 | TGTGCCAGCAGTTTAGCTCAGGTTCCCTACGAGCAGTACTTC | CASSLAQVPYEQYF
. | TRBJ1-4 | TRBD1 | TRBV14 | TGTGCCAGCAGGCTTCAGGGGGCCGAAAAACTGTTTTTT | CASRLQGAEKLFF
. | TRBJ1-2 | TRBD1 | TRBV6-5 | TGTGCCAGCAGGGGACAGGGTGGGAACTATGGCTACACCTTC | CASRGQGGNYGYTF
. | TRBJ2-1 | . | TRBV19 | TGTGCCAGTAGTTCCCCGGGGACCCACAATGAGCAGTTCTTC | CASSSPGTHNEQFF